A few counts support the clone carrying this T cell receptor (beta chain). These data are taken from a study of patients and donors after allogeneic stem cell transplantation. TCRdb recomputed calls from the RT-PCR reads with MiXCR, one row per CDR3 protein. The table shows 800,000 to 1,000,000 distinct CDR3 sequences, with more than 15% occurring only once. From germline, CDR1 is LGHDT and CDR2 YNNKEL (reference sequence). The length of the CDR3 is 15 residues. V lost 1 base to trimming and J lost 3 bases, with 13 bases between them. Sample: blood, either unsorted or a sorted T cell fraction (not recorded which). This receptor was taken from a human donor who was either an allogeneic HSCT recipient or a stem cell or donor lymphocyte infusion donor (not recorded which). It is not recorded whose cells these are; they may come from a transplant donor. The chain employs TRBV3-1 and TRBJ2-7; D is possibly TRBD1 (6 bases). CDR3 in DNA: TGTGCCAGCAGCCAAGGAGGGGGATCGGGCTACGAGCAGTACTTC. Protein: CASSQGGGSGYEQYF.